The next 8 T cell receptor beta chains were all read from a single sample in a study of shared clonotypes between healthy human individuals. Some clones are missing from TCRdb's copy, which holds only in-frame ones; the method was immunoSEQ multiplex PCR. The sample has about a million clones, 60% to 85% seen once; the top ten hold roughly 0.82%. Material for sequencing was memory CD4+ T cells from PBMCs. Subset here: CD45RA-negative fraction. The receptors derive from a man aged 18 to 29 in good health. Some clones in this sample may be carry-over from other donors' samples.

Written as DNA, the CDR3 is TGCGCCAGCCAGGAGCCCCAAGAGACCCAGTACTTC. This codes for CASQEPQETQYF. The chain joins TRBV5-1 to TRBJ2-5, with no clear D. The V end was cut by 7 bases, the J end by 1 base, with 8 bases between. Germline-derived CDR1 and CDR2 are SGHRS and YFSETQ. This CDR3 is 12 amino acids long.

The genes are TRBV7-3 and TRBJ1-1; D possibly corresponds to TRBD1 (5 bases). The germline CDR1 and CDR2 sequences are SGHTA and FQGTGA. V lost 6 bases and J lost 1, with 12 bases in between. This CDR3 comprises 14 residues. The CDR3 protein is CASSREGQNTEAFF. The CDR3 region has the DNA TGTGCCAGCAGTCGTGAGGGGCAGAACACTGAAGCTTTCTTT.

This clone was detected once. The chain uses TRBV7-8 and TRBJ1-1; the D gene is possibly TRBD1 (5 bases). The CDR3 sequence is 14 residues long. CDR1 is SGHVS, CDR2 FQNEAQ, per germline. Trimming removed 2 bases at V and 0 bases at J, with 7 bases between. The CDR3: CASSLSRVNTEAFF. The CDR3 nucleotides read TGTGCCAGCAGCTTATCCAGGGTGAACACTGAAGCTTTCTTT.

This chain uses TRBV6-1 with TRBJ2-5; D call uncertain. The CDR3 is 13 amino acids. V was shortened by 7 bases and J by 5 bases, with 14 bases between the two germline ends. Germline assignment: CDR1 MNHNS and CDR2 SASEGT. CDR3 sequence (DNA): TGTGCCAGCATGCCAGGCTCTTGGGAGACCCAGTACTTC. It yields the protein CASMPGSWETQYF.

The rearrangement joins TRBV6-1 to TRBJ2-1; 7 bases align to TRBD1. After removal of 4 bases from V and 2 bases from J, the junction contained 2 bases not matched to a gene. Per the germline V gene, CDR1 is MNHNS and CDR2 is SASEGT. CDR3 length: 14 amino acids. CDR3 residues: CASSAQGAYNEQFF. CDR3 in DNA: TGTGCCAGCAGTGCGCAGGGGGCCTACAATGAGCAGTTCTTC.

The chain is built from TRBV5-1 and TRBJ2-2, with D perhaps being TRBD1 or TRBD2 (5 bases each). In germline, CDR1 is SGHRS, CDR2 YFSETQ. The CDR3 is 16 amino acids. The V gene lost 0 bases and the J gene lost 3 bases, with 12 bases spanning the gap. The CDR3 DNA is TGCGCCAGCAGCTTGGAGTATATGGGACACACCGGGGAGCTGTTTTTT. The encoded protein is CASSLEYMGHTGELFF.

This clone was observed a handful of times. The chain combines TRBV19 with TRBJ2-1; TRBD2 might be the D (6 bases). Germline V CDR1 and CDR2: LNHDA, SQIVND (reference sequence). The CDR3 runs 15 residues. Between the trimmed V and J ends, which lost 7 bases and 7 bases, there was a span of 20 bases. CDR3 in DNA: TGTGCCAGTACCCCAGGTTGGGCGGGAAATAATGAGCAGTTCTTC. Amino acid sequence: CASTPGWAGNNEQFF.

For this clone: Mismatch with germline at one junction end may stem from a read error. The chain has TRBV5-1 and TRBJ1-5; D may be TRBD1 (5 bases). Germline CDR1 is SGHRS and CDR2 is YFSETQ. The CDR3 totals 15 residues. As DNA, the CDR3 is TGCGCCAGCAGCTTGGGGACATCGGGGAATCAGCCTCAGCATTTT. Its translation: CASSLGTSGNQPQHF.